Below, 12 T cell receptor beta chains from the same sample are listed, as sequenced in a study of blood T cell repertoires in COVID-19. TCRdb's table, derived via immunoSEQ multiplex PCR, lists solely in-frame clones and lacks some. The table lists over 70,000 clones, 90% of them singletons. The specimen sequenced was peripheral blood. These receptors were collected from a man aged 18 to 29 with COVID-19, enrolled during active disease.

This chain uses TRBV27 with TRBJ2-5, with D possibly matching TRBD1 (5 bases). The CDR3 totals 12 residues. With 4 bases removed from V and 5 bases from J, the gap between germline ends came to 8 bases. Looked up from germline, CDR1 is MNHEY and CDR2 is SMNVEV (reference sequence). The CDR3 DNA is TGTGCCAGCAGTTCCCCAGGGGAGACCCAGTACTTC. It codes for CASSSPGETQYF.

The CDR3 DNA is TGTGCCACCAGAGGGACTAGCGGGAACACCGGGGAGCTGTTTTTT. Protein product: CATRGTSGNTGELFF. V and J are TRBV24-1 and TRBJ2-2, with TRBD2 matching 11 bases. Germline trimming cut 7 bases from V and 1 base from J; bases unmatched to any gene: 1. The CDR3 runs 15 residues. CDR1 is KGHDR, CDR2 SFDVKD, per germline.

The rearrangement uses TRBV24-1 and TRBJ2-5, with 8 bases aligning to TRBD1. CDR3 length: 15 residues. V trimming: 9 bases; J trimming: 2 bases; junction bases outside the gene matches: 10. The germline gives CDR1 KGHDR, CDR2 SFDVKD. Here the CDR3 DNA reads TGTGCCACCGCGGGCAGGGGGCGCCCTCAAGAGACCCAGTACTTC. It yields the protein CATAGRGRPQETQYF.

The chain joins TRBV4-3 to TRBJ2-1, with 11 bases identical to TRBD1. The CDR3 totals 14 residues. J was trimmed by 6 bases and V by 4 bases; bases with no gene match: 2. The V gene's germline CDR1 is LGHNA and CDR2 YSLEER. The CDR3 loop reads CASSRDRGSNEQFF. CDR3 nucleotide sequence: TGCGCCAGCAGCCGGGACAGGGGGAGCAATGAGCAGTTCTTC.

The gene calls are TRBV30 and TRBJ1-2, with 10 bases lining up with TRBD1. From germline, CDR1 is GTSNPN and CDR2 SVGIG (reference sequence). The CDR3 is made up of 13 amino acids. The DNA of the CDR3 is TGTGCAGCAGGACAGGGGGTAAGCGGTGGCTACACCTTC. Encoded protein: CAAGQGVSGGYTF.

This clone came up once. This chain joins TRBV7-9 and TRBJ2-1, with 9 bases aligning to TRBD2. Looked up from germline, CDR1 is SEHNR and CDR2 is FQNEAQ (reference sequence). Trimming cost V 0 bases and J 2 bases; bases outside gene matches: 2. This CDR3 region has 16 residues. Here the CDR3 reads CASSLAGGRAYNEQFF. CDR3 coding DNA: TGTGCCAGCAGCTTAGCAGGCGGGAGGGCCTACAATGAGCAGTTCTTC.

The CDR3: CASSLNSLGNTIYF. The DNA for the CDR3 is TGTGCCAGCAGTTTAAACAGTCTCGGAAACACCATATATTTT. The rearrangement joins TRBV28 to TRBJ1-3; unclear D gene. CDR3 length: 14 amino acids. Trimming took 2 bases from V and 4 from J, leaving 9 bases between them. Germline V gene sequence: CDR1 MDHEN, CDR2 SYDVKM.

V and J are TRBV3-1 (or the pseudogene TRBV3-2) and TRBJ1-3, with D uncertain. The CDR3 covers 15 residues. Trimming shortened V by 0 bases and J by 8 bases, and 14 bases separated the two germline ends. The germline gives CDR1 LGHDT, CDR2 YNNKEL (reference sequence). The CDR3, as DNA: TGTGCCAGCAGCCAAGATCCCCTGGCCTTGGACACCATATATTTT. This gives the protein CASSQDPLALDTIYF.

In this sample, this clone turned up once. The chain recombines TRBV7-9 with TRBJ2-7; no definite D call. CDR3 size: 12 residues. V was pared by 4 bases and J by 6 bases, with 10 bases between. Germline CDR1 SEHNR, CDR2 FQNEAQ (reference sequence). The CDR3 protein is CASSSRYGEQYF. In nucleotides, the CDR3 is TGTGCCAGCAGCTCCCGTTACGGCGAGCAGTACTTC.

This chain links TRBV7-9 with TRBJ2-5; D is unresolved. V dropped 2 bases and J dropped 4 bases, with 14 bases sitting between them. The V gene's germline CDR1 is SEHNR and CDR2 FQNEAQ (reference sequence). This CDR3 region has 15 residues. CDR3 nucleotide sequence: TGTGCCAGCAGCTTACCCCCACTAAGCACAGAGACCCAGTACTTC. This encodes CASSLPPLSTETQYF.

The chain joins TRBV5-6 to TRBJ1-3; D may be TRBD1 (6 bases). Trimming took 0 bases from V and 8 from J, leaving 21 bases between them. Germline V CDR1 and CDR2: SGHDT, YYEEEE. The CDR3 extends over 17 amino acids. CDR3 nucleotide sequence: TGTGCCAGCAGCTTGGCCCATCAGGGGCGCGTTGAGGACACCATATATTTT. This encodes CASSLAHQGRVEDTIYF.

This sequence joins TRBV13 and TRBJ2-7, with TRBD2 matching over 11 bases. Germline V gene sequence: CDR1 PRHDT, CDR2 FYEKMQ (reference sequence). The CDR3 is made up of 15 amino acids. The J segment lost 3 bases and the V segment lost 0 bases, leaving 1 base of the junction unmatched. This CDR3 is CASSLGGLADYEQYF. CDR3 bases: TGTGCCAGCAGCTTAGGGGGACTAGCGGACTACGAGCAGTACTTC.